The 31 T cell receptor beta chains presented below share a single source sample, sequenced in a study of early T cells in non-severe SARS-CoV-2 infection. Each CDR3 protein is one row after TCRdb ran MiXCR on the 5' RACE reads. Counted here are 50,000 to 80,000 distinct CDR3 sequences, about 10% occurring once; the ten biggest clones make up around an eighth. The sample was whole blood, taken at baseline. Every receptor here comes from an adult who was a healthcare worker with PCR-confirmed SARS-CoV-2 infection or an uninfected control (not recorded which).

CDR3 sequence reads: CSVRPGVATEAFF. CDR3 in DNA: TGCAGTGTCCGGCCCGGGGTAGCTACTGAAGCTTTCTTT. The chain recombines TRBV20-1 with TRBJ1-1; D uncertain. The V end lost 7 bases, the J end lost 5 bases, and 17 bases lay between the germline ends. The CDR3 extends over 13 amino acids. Germline V gene sequence: CDR1 DFQATT, CDR2 SNEGSKA (reference sequence).

This clonotype was counted a few times. This chain links TRBV24-1 with TRBJ2-5, with unresolved D. CDR1 and CDR2 (germline): KGHDR, SFDVKD. The germline V and J ends were trimmed by 4 bases and 0 bases, with 20 bases remaining between them. This CDR3 contains 18 residues. The CDR3 spells CATSDPQYHTVNQETQYF. The CDR3 region has the DNA TGTGCCACCAGTGACCCTCAGTATCACACGGTGAACCAAGAGACCCAGTACTTC.

This clonotype occurred many times. The CDR3 DNA sequence: TGCAGTGCTCCTAGGGACCATGGCTACACCTTC. It codes for CSAPRDHGYTF. V gene TRBV20-1 combines with J gene TRBJ1-2; possible D gene TRBD1, 5 bases. The CDR3 has 11 residues. CDR1 is DFQATT and CDR2 is SNEGSKA in the germline V gene (reference sequence). Trimming pared 5 bases from V and 6 bases from J, leaving 10 bases between.

This clonotype was seen ten or more times. This chain uses TRBV7-9 with TRBJ1-1; D is perhaps TRBD1 (5 bases). Trimming cost V 5 bases and J 6 bases, with 16 bases left between them. CDR3 size: 14 residues. The germline CDR1 and CDR2 sequences are SEHNR and FQNEAQ (reference sequence). This CDR3 reads CASSPPGRGAEAFF. In DNA form, the CDR3 reads TGTGCCAGCAGCCCTCCAGGGCGCGGGGCTGAAGCTTTCTTT.

This clonotype was seen a few times. This sequence joins TRBV27 and TRBJ2-1; 9 positions match TRBD1. From germline, CDR1 is MNHEY and CDR2 SMNVEV (reference sequence). Losses at the gene ends were 4 bases for V and 0 bases for J; bases not matched to a gene: 1. This CDR3 region has 15 residues. CDR3 sequence: CASSWTGASYNEQFF. DNA for the CDR3: TGTGCCAGCAGTTGGACAGGGGCCTCCTACAATGAGCAGTTCTTC.

This clonotype came up a few times. This chain uses TRBV6-1 with TRBJ2-1; D not certain. V lost 3 bases, J lost 3 bases, and 6 bases lay in between. The CDR3 consists of 13 residues. CDR1 is MNHNS, CDR2 SASEGT, per germline. The DNA for the CDR3 is TGTGCCAGCAGTGAGGTAATCTACAATGAGCAGTTCTTC. Encoded protein: CASSEVIYNEQFF.

This chain links TRBV7-6 with TRBJ2-7; TRBD1 might be the D (6 bases). Germline loops: CDR1 SGHVS, CDR2 FNYEAQ. This CDR3 contains 13 residues. The V gene lost 5 bases and the J gene lost 1 base, with 9 bases spanning the gap. In DNA, the CDR3 is TGTGCCAGCAGCGACAGGTCATCCTACGAGCAGTACTTC. Its translation is CASSDRSSYEQYF.

J is TRBJ2-3 and V is TRBV18; 9 bases agree with TRBD2. The CDR3 has 18 amino acids. Germline trimming cut 3 bases from V and 0 bases from J; bases unmatched to any gene: 10. CDR1 KGHSH and CDR2 LQKENI come from the germline V gene. CDR3 sequence (DNA): TGTGCCAGCTCACCTGTCATCCTAGCGGGATCGAGCACAGATACGCAGTATTTT. It translates to CASSPVILAGSSTDTQYF.

For the CDR3, the DNA is TGTGCCAGCAGTGAAGCGTGGATGGAGTACGAGCAGTACTTC. Its protein product is CASSEAWMEYEQYF. The chain links TRBV2 to TRBJ2-7; D call uncertain. CDR3 length: 14 amino acids. V was shortened by 0 bases and J by 4 bases, with 10 bases between the two germline ends. CDR1 is SNHLY and CDR2 is FYNNEI in the germline V gene.

This chain uses TRBV19 with TRBJ1-2, with D unresolved. There are 13 residues in the CDR3. The germline V and J ends were trimmed by 5 bases and 8 bases, with 15 bases remaining between them. CDR1 and CDR2 from the germline V gene are LNHDA and SQIVND (reference sequence). The chain's CDR3 is CASSPRSPPGYTF. The DNA for the CDR3 is TGTGCCAGTAGTCCCAGATCCCCGCCAGGCTACACCTTC.

This clonotype was seen many times. This chain links TRBV29-1 with TRBJ2-1; 9 positions agree with TRBD1. The ends lost 7 bases at V and 7 bases at J; junction bases unmatched: 17. The CDR3 length is 16 residues. The V gene's germline CDR1 is SQVTM and CDR2 ANQGSEA. CDR3 nucleotides: TGCAGCGGCCTTGGGAGCCGGGACAGGGCAGAAAATGAGCAGTTCTTC. Its protein is CSGLGSRDRAENEQFF.

This clonotype showed up just a few times. V and J are TRBV30 and TRBJ2-4; D is undetermined. The ends were cut back, 5 bases at V and 6 bases at J, with 11 bases in the middle. This CDR3 region has 12 residues. Germline loops: CDR1 GTSNPN, CDR2 SVGIG (reference sequence). DNA for the CDR3: TGTGCCTGGGGGTTAATGGGAAACATTCAGTACTTC. This sequence encodes CAWGLMGNIQYF.

The chain combines TRBV7-6 with TRBJ2-1; 7 bases match TRBD2. V trimming: 8 bases; J trimming: 6 bases; junction bases outside the gene matches: 13. The CDR3 spans 15 residues. Germline values: CDR1 SGHVS, CDR2 FNYEAQ. The CDR3 DNA is TGTGCCAGCGGGGGTAGCGGGCCCTCGGTCAATGAGCAGTTCTTC. Protein product: CASGGSGPSVNEQFF. Complete variable domain (other parts from reference TRBV7-6 and TRBJ2-1): GAGVSQSPRYKVTKRGQDVALRCDPISGHVSLYWYRQALGQGPEFLTYFNYEAQQDKSGLPNDRFSAERPEGSISTLTIQRTEQRDSAMYRCASGGSGPSVNEQFFGPGTRLTVL.

This chain connects TRBV29-1 to TRBJ2-2; 7 bases are a match to TRBD1. The germline V gene encodes CDR1 SQVTM and CDR2 ANQGSEA. The CDR3 covers 13 residues. J lost 4 bases, V lost 7 bases, and 6 bases had no gene match. CDR3 DNA: TGCAGCGCTTCGGACAGGAGCACCGGGGAGCTGTTTTTT. Its protein product is CSASDRSTGELFF.

The J gene is TRBJ2-5, the V gene TRBV7-3, with 11 bases identical to TRBD1. CDR1 and CDR2 (germline): SGHTA, FQGTGA. The CDR3 is 15 residues long. Unmatched junction bases numbered 5, after V lost 5 bases and J lost 3 bases. CDR3 region: CASSPPGQGEETQYF. DNA for the CDR3: TGTGCCAGCAGCCCTCCGGGACAGGGGGAAGAGACCCAGTACTTC.

The chain couples TRBV11-1 to TRBJ2-3; a weak D match, TRBD2 (6 bases). The germline V gene encodes CDR1 SGHAT and CDR2 FQDESV (reference sequence). With 8 bases removed from V and 0 bases from J, the gap between germline ends came to 18 bases. This CDR3 is built from 16 residues. The CDR3 here is CASDVYSGASTDTQYF. CDR3 DNA sequence: TGTGCCAGCGATGTATATAGCGGAGCCAGCACAGATACGCAGTATTTT.

This clonotype was observed many times. The chain couples TRBV25-1 to TRBJ2-7, with a weak D call TRBD1 (6 bases). Germline values: CDR1 MGHDK, CDR2 SYGVNS. Trimming cost V 6 bases and J 4 bases, with 22 bases left between them. There are 16 residues in the CDR3. CDR3 amino acids: CASSLSLTGRDYEQYF. The CDR3 DNA sequence: TGTGCCAGCAGCCTCTCCCTGACAGGTCGGGATTACGAGCAGTACTTC.

This clonotype came up many times. The chain joins TRBV4-2 to TRBJ2-3; 7 positions agree with TRBD1. This CDR3 spans 16 amino acids. The V and J ends lost 1 base and 2 bases, in that order; junction bases with no gene match: 6. The germline gives CDR1 LGHNA, CDR2 YNFKEQ. The CDR3 loop reads CASSQVQGGLTDTQYF. CDR3 sequence (DNA): TGTGCCAGCAGCCAAGTACAAGGGGGCCTCACAGATACGCAGTATTTT.

This clonotype showed up just a few times. This chain links TRBV20-1 with TRBJ1-5, with D unresolved. The V gene lost 4 bases and the J gene lost 5 bases, with 18 bases spanning the gap. The CDR3 consists of 15 residues. Germline CDR1 DFQATT, CDR2 SNEGSKA (reference sequence). The CDR3 bases are TGCAGTGCTAACGACTTATGGCAGAAAGATCAGCCCCAGCATTTT. Its protein is CSANDLWQKDQPQHF.

The chain joins TRBV5-4 to TRBJ2-1, with TRBD1 identical over 10 bases. With 4 bases clipped from V and 8 bases from J, the junction kept 9 bases outside the gene matches. Germline V gene lookup returns CDR1 SGHNT and CDR2 YYREEE (reference sequence). The CDR3 length is 15 residues. Here the CDR3 DNA reads TGTGCCAGCAGCGTCCGGGACAGGGGTAGTTATGAGCAGTTCTTC. Translated, it gives CASSVRDRGSYEQFF.

The J gene is TRBJ1-1, the V gene TRBV6-5, with D possibly TRBD1 on 5 matching bases. The CDR3 consists of 12 residues. V shed 6 bases and J shed 11 bases, with 16 bases lying between them. Germline V gene data show CDR1 as MNHEY and CDR2 as SVGAGI. The CDR3 loop is CASSPLGGVAFF. CDR3 DNA: TGTGCCAGCAGCCCCTTGGGGGGGGTGGCTTTCTTT.

This clonotype came up many times. The V and J genes are TRBV20-1 and TRBJ1-6, with a possible D match to TRBD1 (6 bases). The CDR3 is made up of 13 amino acids. The ends were cut back, 3 bases at V and 7 bases at J, with 10 bases in the middle. Germline-derived CDR1 and CDR2 are DFQATT and SNEGSKA (reference sequence). The CDR3 bases are TGCAGTGCTAGGGGACAAATAAATTCACCCCTCCACTTT. It encodes CSARGQINSPLHF.

This clonotype was seen only a few times. The rearrangement joins TRBV7-3 to TRBJ1-5; D remains ambiguous. The CDR3 runs to 13 residues. Germline lookup yields CDR1 SGHTA and CDR2 FQGTGA. The V end lost 5 bases, the J end lost 5 bases, and 10 bases lay between the germline ends. In DNA form, the CDR3 reads TGTGCCAGCAGCCAAAACCCGGATCAGCCCCAGCATTTT. It translates to CASSQNPDQPQHF.

This clonotype was seen at least ten times. CDR3: CASRYRDGYTF. For the CDR3, the DNA is TGTGCCAGTAGATACAGGGACGGCTACACCTTC. This chain links TRBV19 with TRBJ1-2; maybe TRBD1 (6 bases). The CDR3 loop spans 11 amino acids. CDR1 and CDR2 from the germline V gene are LNHDA and SQIVND (reference sequence). The ends were cut back, 6 bases at V and 8 bases at J, with 10 bases in the middle.

V gene TRBV5-1 combines with J gene TRBJ1-4; possible D gene TRBD1, 6 bases. Germline CDR1 and CDR2: SGHRS and YFSETQ. The CDR3 loop spans 16 amino acids. Deletions cut 4 bases from V and 5 bases from J, with 18 bases between. CDR3 protein: CASSPRAGGGNEKLFF. The CDR3 DNA is TGCGCCAGCAGCCCCCGGGCGGGGGGCGGGAATGAAAAACTGTTTTTT.

This clonotype has more than one count but fewer than ten. The CDR3 DNA reads TGCGCCAGCAGCCAAGCAGCCACCGGGGAGCTGTTTTTT. Its translation is CASSQAATGELFF. The V call is TRBV4-1, the J call TRBJ2-2; D is undetermined. V lost 1 base to trimming and J lost 4 bases, with 4 bases between them. The CDR3 has 13 amino acids. Germline-derived CDR1 and CDR2 are MGHRA and YSYEKL.

In this sample, this clonotype turned up a few times. The gene calls are TRBV5-1 and TRBJ2-7; D may be TRBD1 (5 bases). The CDR3 is 12 amino acids. The V end was cut by 5 bases, the J end by 3 bases, with 9 bases between. CDR1 and CDR2 from the germline V gene are SGHRS and YFSETQ. CDR3 sequence (DNA): TGCGCCAGCAGGGTAGACAGCTACGAGCAGTACTTC. As protein: CASRVDSYEQYF.

The sample holds many counts of this clonotype. The CDR3 DNA sequence: TGTGCCAGCAGACCCTTGTGGGCCCCGGCGAATGAGCAGTTCTTC. It is translated as CASRPLWAPANEQFF. The genes are TRBV12-3 or TRBV12-4 and TRBJ2-1; D is uncertain. The ends were cut back, 6 bases at V and 7 bases at J, with 19 bases in the middle. The CDR3 sequence is 15 residues long.

This clonotype was observed at least ten times. This chain uses TRBV27 with TRBJ2-3; D is ambiguous. Deletions cut 6 bases from V and 2 bases from J, with 12 bases between. Germline V gene data show CDR1 as MNHEY and CDR2 as SMNVEV (reference sequence). The CDR3 spans 14 residues. The CDR3 nucleotides read TGTGCCAGCAGCCCTAGAGATTACACAGATACGCAGTATTTT. Protein sequence: CASSPRDYTDTQYF.

This clonotype was detected a few times. J is TRBJ2-3 and V is TRBV6-5; no firm D call. Germline CDR1 reads MNHEY; CDR2 reads SVGAGI. The V end was cut by 2 bases, the J end by 4 bases, with 16 bases between. The CDR3 sequence is 16 residues long. The CDR3 DNA reads TGTGCCAGCAGTTACGATACCACAGCGAGCGCAGATACGCAGTATTTT. Protein sequence: CASSYDTTASADTQYF.

This clonotype occurred a few times. This chain joins TRBV6-5 and TRBJ1-1, with D hard to call. Trimming pared 6 bases from V and 5 bases from J, leaving 13 bases between. This CDR3 contains 13 residues. Germline values: CDR1 MNHEY, CDR2 SVGAGI. In nucleotides, the CDR3 is TGTGCCAGCAGAAGGAGTTCGGGGACTGAAGCTTTCTTT. Amino acids: CASRRSSGTEAFF.